This entry lists 29 T cell receptor beta chains sequenced from one sample in a study of blood T cell repertoires in COVID-19. The repertoire was sequenced with immunoSEQ multiplex PCR; TCRdb's copy has only in-frame clones and lacks some. The table shows around 35,000 clones, with about 89% occurring only once. The sample taken for sequencing was peripheral blood. All receptors come from a human donor in a cohort sampled during active COVID-19.

The chain carries TRBV24-1 and TRBJ1-2, with 9 bases aligning to TRBD1. This CDR3 contains 14 residues. The J segment lost 4 bases and the V segment lost 4 bases, leaving 3 bases of the junction unmatched. The germline V gene has CDR1 KGHDR and CDR2 SFDVKD. CDR3 nucleotides: TGTGCCACCAGTGACTCACAGGGGGCCTATGGCTACACCTTC. This translates into CATSDSQGAYGYTF.

This clone appeared a few times. The V gene is TRBV23-1, the J gene TRBJ1-1, with a tentative D call TRBD1 (5 bases). TRBV23-1 is classed as an ORF, of uncertain function. With 4 bases removed from V and 1 base from J, the gap between germline ends came to 10 bases. The CDR3 is 14 residues long. The CDR3 bases are TGCGCCAGCAGTCCAAGGGGCGAGAACACTGAAGCTTTCTTT. Translation: CASSPRGENTEAFF.

The chain employs TRBV10-1 and TRBJ1-1; D might be TRBD1 (6 bases). V dropped 4 bases and J dropped 1 base, with 7 bases sitting between them. The CDR3 has 13 residues. Germline CDR1 WNHNN, CDR2 SYGVQD (reference sequence). CDR3 coding DNA: TGCGCCAGCAGTGGACAGGAGAACACTGAAGCTTTCTTT. Translation: CASSGQENTEAFF.

The chain has TRBV5-1 and TRBJ1-2; 9 bases align to TRBD1. Looked up from germline, CDR1 is SGHRS and CDR2 is YFSETQ. The CDR3 covers 14 residues. Losses at the gene ends were 3 bases for V and 6 bases for J; bases not matched to a gene: 6. CDR3 bases: TGCGCCAGCAGCTCAGGGACAGGGTACGATGGCTACACCTTC. As protein: CASSSGTGYDGYTF.

The sample holds one count of this clone. The chain links TRBV7-9 to TRBJ1-4; 9 bases are a match to TRBD1. The CDR3 is 18 amino acids. The V segment lost 4 bases and the J segment 8 bases; nucleotides outside the gene matches: 17. Germline loops: CDR1 SEHNR, CDR2 FQNEAQ (reference sequence). For the CDR3, the DNA is TGTGCCAGCAGCTCCCTTAGGAGGGGACAGGGCCCAGGCGAAAAACTGTTTTTT. Amino acid sequence: CASSSLRRGQGPGEKLFF.

The chain uses TRBV19 and TRBJ2-2, with 7 bases aligning to TRBD1. CDR3 length: 19 amino acids. Germline V gene sequence: CDR1 LNHDA, CDR2 SQIVND (reference sequence). V shed 7 bases, J shed 4 bases, and the junction held 21 bases outside the gene matches. The CDR3 region is CASKCRVRPGQSRTGELFF. The DNA for the CDR3 is TGTGCCAGTAAATGTAGGGTACGACCGGGACAGTCGCGCACCGGGGAGCTGTTTTTT.

The gene calls are TRBV19 and TRBJ2-7, with D possibly TRBD2 on 6 matching bases. The CDR3 consists of 14 residues. The V end was cut by 5 bases, the J end by 7 bases, with 18 bases between. CDR1 and CDR2 from the germline V gene are LNHDA and SQIVND (reference sequence). In nucleotides, the CDR3 is TGTGCCAGTAGTCCTAACTCCGGGAGCGGGGAGCAGTACTTC. As protein: CASSPNSGSGEQYF.

The rearrangement joins TRBV2 to TRBJ1-4; 8 nucleotides agree with TRBD1. The CDR3 has 16 amino acids. CDR1 is SNHLY and CDR2 is FYNNEI in the germline V gene. The ends lost 8 bases at V and 5 bases at J; junction bases unmatched: 13. CDR3 nucleotides: TGTGCCAGCGTCGATACTTTACAGGGGGGCAATGAAAAACTGTTTTTT. Translation gives CASVDTLQGGNEKLFF.

This chain uses TRBV28 with TRBJ1-3; 7 positions agree with TRBD1. There are 14 residues in the CDR3. V dropped 5 bases and J dropped 5; count of bases not matched to a gene: 6. Looked up from germline, CDR1 is MDHEN and CDR2 is SYDVKM. The CDR3 sequence: CASSVSGGRNTIYF. DNA of the CDR3: TGTGCCAGCAGTGTGTCAGGGGGGAGAAACACCATATATTTT.

V gene TRBV6-5 combines with J gene TRBJ2-2; the D gene is possibly TRBD1 (6 bases). V was trimmed by 0 bases and J by 5 bases, leaving 13 bases between them. Per germline, CDR1 MNHEY and CDR2 SVGAGI. CDR3 size: 16 residues. CDR3: CASSYSWVGGTGELFF. The CDR3 DNA is TGTGCCAGCAGTTACTCGTGGGTAGGGGGAACCGGGGAGCTGTTTTTT.

This clone was observed a single time. Within the sample, other DNA sequences also encode this same CDR3. The chain uses TRBV5-1 and TRBJ2-1; TRBD2 might be the D (6 bases). V shed 5 bases and J shed 0 bases, with 12 bases lying between them. CDR1 is SGHRS and CDR2 is YFSETQ in the germline V gene. This CDR3 region has 15 residues. The CDR3 region has the DNA TGCGCCAGCAGGGACGGGGGAAGCTCCTACAATGAGCAGTTCTTC. This translates into CASRDGGSSYNEQFF.

This chain uses TRBV4-3 with TRBJ2-5; D perhaps matches TRBD2 (5 bases). This CDR3 is built from 15 residues. V was shortened by 0 bases and J by 7 bases, with 15 bases between the two germline ends. Germline lookup yields CDR1 LGHNA and CDR2 YSLEER. CDR3 nucleotide sequence: TGCGCCAGCAGCCAAGATCACAGTGGCCGGGGGACCCAGTACTTC. This codes for CASSQDHSGRGTQYF.

V is TRBV19 and J is TRBJ1-5; D ambiguous. The CDR3 totals 13 residues. Trimming took off 9 bases at V and 7 bases at J, with 16 bases between the two ends. Germline values: CDR1 LNHDA, CDR2 SQIVND (reference sequence). CDR3 in DNA: TGTGCCAGCACCCGGGGAGAGCGACAGCCCCAGCATTTT. Translating it yields CASTRGERQPQHF. Combining the CDR3 with reference TRBV19 and TRBJ1-5 gives the whole variable domain DGGITQSPKYLFRKEGQNVTLSCEQNLNHDAMYWYRQDPGQGLRLIYYSQIVNDFQKGDIAEGYSVSREKKESFPLTVTSAQKNPTAFYLCASTRGERQPQHFGDGTRLSIL.

V is TRBV3-1 (or the pseudogene TRBV3-2) and J is TRBJ2-6; TRBD2 matches 7 bases. The CDR3 spans 16 residues. Germline-derived CDR1 and CDR2 are LGHDT and YNNKEL (reference sequence). J was trimmed by 2 bases and V by 7 bases; bases with no gene match: 8. The CDR3 DNA reads as TGTGCCAGCAAACCGGGGGGTCCTACTGGGGCCAACGTCCTGACTTTC. Amino acids: CASKPGGPTGANVLTF.

This clone has just one count. The gene calls are TRBV7-2 and TRBJ2-3; 16 bases line up with TRBD2. Germline V lookup: CDR1 SGHTA, CDR2 FQGNSA. There are 17 residues in the CDR3. V gave up 6 bases and J gave up 4 bases; unmatched junction bases: 7. The CDR3 region has the DNA TGTGCCAGCAGACCACCGGGACTAGCGGGGGGGGCAGATACGCAGTATTTT. This translates into CASRPPGLAGGADTQYF.

In this sample, this clone turned up once. The chain couples TRBV6-6 to TRBJ2-7, with TRBD2 identical over 10 bases. CDR3 length: 14 residues. Germline CDR1 reads MNHNY; CDR2 reads SVGAGI (reference sequence). The trim removed 6 bases at V and 6 bases at J, leaving 8 bases unmatched. The CDR3 loop is CASRHTLAGSEQYF. CDR3 coding DNA: TGTGCCAGCAGGCACACACTAGCGGGGTCCGAGCAGTACTTC.

The chain couples TRBV5-1 to TRBJ2-7; 7 nucleotides agree with TRBD1. The germline CDR1 and CDR2 sequences are SGHRS and YFSETQ. The CDR3 length is 16 residues. Trimming at V came to 5 bases and at J to 0 bases, leaving 11 bases not matched to a gene. The CDR3 DNA follows: TGCGCCAGCAGTTTTCAGGGGGTTCCCAGCTCCTACGAGCAGTACTTC. This sequence encodes CASSFQGVPSSYEQYF.

The V gene is TRBV6-5, the J gene TRBJ2-3; TRBD2 agrees at 14 bases. CDR3 length: 13 amino acids. V dropped 6 bases and J dropped 14; count of bases not matched to a gene: 7. The germline gives CDR1 MNHEY, CDR2 SVGAGI. The CDR3 protein is CASSWTSGGPGYF. DNA for the CDR3: TGTGCCAGCAGCTGGACTAGCGGGGGGCCGGGGTATTTT.

The chain carries TRBV6-6 and TRBJ1-5; 7 bases agree with TRBD1. Per the germline V gene, CDR1 is MNHNY and CDR2 is SVGAGI (reference sequence). The CDR3 has 14 amino acids. V dropped 6 bases and J dropped 6; count of bases not matched to a gene: 8. The chain's CDR3 is CASSGGQVGQPQHF. The DNA of the CDR3 is TGTGCCAGCAGCGGAGGACAGGTGGGTCAGCCCCAGCATTTT.

The chain links TRBV12-3 or TRBV12-4 to TRBJ1-1; no firm D call. The CDR3 is made up of 13 amino acids. Trimming took off 2 bases at V and 6 bases at J, with 10 bases between the two ends. In DNA form, the CDR3 reads TGTGCCAGCAGTTTATCTCGGGGATCTGAAGCTTTCTTT. Amino acid sequence: CASSLSRGSEAFF.

This chain joins TRBV5-1 and TRBJ2-3, with TRBD1 as a possible D gene (6 bases). V was clipped by 4 bases and J by 2 bases, with 11 bases between them. Germline V lookup: CDR1 SGHRS, CDR2 YFSETQ. This CDR3 has 14 amino acids. The CDR3, as DNA: TGCGCCAGCAGCGTCCGGGACATCACAGATACGCAGTATTTT. Translated, it gives CASSVRDITDTQYF.

The chain carries TRBV29-1 and TRBJ1-1, with D unresolved. The V gene lost 1 base and the J gene lost 0 bases, with 6 bases spanning the gap. Germline CDR1 reads SQVTM; CDR2 reads ANQGSEA. This CDR3 comprises 13 residues. The CDR3, as DNA: TGCAGCGTTGAAGGGCGGATGAACACTGAAGCTTTCTTT. Translation: CSVEGRMNTEAFF.

The chain employs TRBV7-8 and TRBJ2-7; 11 bases align to TRBD2. Germline trimming cut 0 bases from V and 3 bases from J; bases unmatched to any gene: 10. There are 18 residues in the CDR3. Germline V gives CDR1 SGHVS, CDR2 FQNEAQ. CDR3 amino acids: CASSLARISGGAFYEQYF. DNA of the CDR3: TGTGCCAGCAGCTTAGCGCGAATTAGCGGGGGGGCATTCTACGAGCAGTACTTC.

The rearrangement joins TRBV14 to TRBJ1-1, with D unclear. Looked up from germline, CDR1 is SGHDN and CDR2 is FVKESK. Trimming pared 1 base from V and 0 bases from J, leaving 9 bases between. The CDR3 is 15 residues long. CDR3 protein: CASSQGLTMNTEAFF. CDR3 nucleotide sequence: TGTGCCAGCAGCCAAGGCCTGACTATGAACACTGAAGCTTTCTTT.

The chain combines TRBV5-1 with TRBJ2-1; 9 bases map to TRBD2. The CDR3 has 15 amino acids. With 1 base clipped from V and 9 bases from J, the junction kept 8 bases outside the gene matches. Germline V lookup: CDR1 SGHRS, CDR2 YFSETQ. CDR3 bases: TGCGCCAGCAGCTTGATTTCTGGCGGGGGGGTTGAGCAGTTCTTC. Encoded protein: CASSLISGGGVEQFF.

The V call is TRBV11-3, the J call TRBJ2-3, with TRBD1 identical over 7 bases. V trimming: 4 bases; J trimming: 4 bases; junction bases outside the gene matches: 5. In germline, CDR1 is SGHNT, CDR2 YENEEA. The CDR3 spans 14 residues. The CDR3 bases are TGTGCCAGCAGCTCGATCCAGGGGGCAGATACGCAGTATTTT. Translation gives CASSSIQGADTQYF.

V is TRBV19 and J is TRBJ1-6; D perhaps matches TRBD1 (6 bases). The V and J ends lost 5 bases and 3 bases respectively, with 8 bases between them. This CDR3 has 14 amino acids. Germline V gene data show CDR1 as LNHDA and CDR2 as SQIVND (reference sequence). The CDR3 nucleotides read TGTGCCAGTAGTGGACAGCACTATAATTCACCCCTCCACTTT. This encodes CASSGQHYNSPLHF.

The rearrangement uses TRBV19 and TRBJ1-2, with D perhaps matching TRBD1 (6 bases). The V end was cut by 10 bases, the J end by 4 bases, with 16 bases between. Germline V CDR1 and CDR2: LNHDA, SQIVND (reference sequence). The length of the CDR3 is 13 residues. The CDR3: CATQGNGIYGYTF. Written as DNA, the CDR3 is TGTGCCACGCAGGGGAATGGAATCTATGGCTACACCTTC.

The rearrangement joins TRBV12-3 or TRBV12-4 to TRBJ1-2; possible D gene TRBD1, 5 bases. The length of the CDR3 is 12 residues. V lost 2 bases, J lost 7 bases, and 8 bases lay in between. The CDR3 DNA is TGTGCCAGCAGTTTACGGGGGATTGGCTACACCTTC. Protein sequence: CASSLRGIGYTF.